The rows below give T cell receptor beta chains drawn from one sample of a study of human T cells and chemical hapten exposure. MiXCR was run by TCRdb on the RACE reads, yielding one entry per CDR3 protein. The sample holds 350,000 to 400,000 distinct CDR3 sequences, about 6% seen once. The source material was whole blood, sampled in connection with sensitization to the hapten diphenylcyclopropenone (DPC). These receptors were obtained from a woman in her late teens or twenties with alopecia areata. Some clones in this sample may be carry-over from other donors' samples. Each CDR3 is given with its conserved first and last residue. A D gene is named only where the DNA matches it firmly. A row's size may be missing; if present it is once, few, many or a size class.

clone size: few; V gene: TRBV18; J gene: TRBJ2-7; D gene: TRBD2; CDR3 protein: CASSPPGLAGGYEQYF; CDR3 DNA: TGTGCCAGCTCACCCCCGGGACTAGCGGGGGGCTACGAGCAGTACTTC
clone size: NA; V gene: TRBV20-1; J gene: TRBJ2-5; D gene: NA; CDR3 protein: CSPKGDIQETQYF; CDR3 DNA: TGCAGTCCTAAGGGGGATATCCAAGAGACCCAGTACTTC
clone size: NA; V gene: TRBV4-3; J gene: TRBJ2-7; D gene: NA; CDR3 protein: CASSQDPAGSRYEQYF; CDR3 DNA: TGCGCCAGCAGCCAAGATCCGGCTGGGTCAAGGTACGAGCAGTACTTC
clone size: few; V gene: TRBV7-9; J gene: TRBJ2-1; D gene: TRBD2; CDR3 protein: CASSFGLAGEQFF; CDR3 DNA: TGTGCCAGCAGCTTCGGACTAGCGGGGGAGCAGTTCTTC
clone size: few; V gene: TRBV7-2; J gene: TRBJ2-3; D gene: NA; CDR3 protein: CASSDPSGTYTQYF; CDR3 DNA: TGTGCCAGCAGCGATCCGTCCGGGACATATACGCAGTATTTT
clone size: NA; V gene: TRBV7-9; J gene: TRBJ1-2; D gene: NA; CDR3 protein: CASSSTGSSDYGYTF; CDR3 DNA: TGTGCCAGCAGCTCAACAGGGTCTAGTGACTATGGCTACACCTTC
clone size: NA; V gene: TRBV3-1; J gene: TRBJ1-1; D gene: NA; CDR3 protein: CASSQEGQLWAFF; CDR3 DNA: TGTGCCAGCAGCCAAGAGGGACAATTGTGGGCTTTCTTT
clone size: few; V gene: TRBV24-1; J gene: TRBJ2-3; D gene: NA; CDR3 protein: CATSDLPTDTQYF; CDR3 DNA: TGTGCCACCAGTGATTTGCCTACAGATACGCAGTATTTT
clone size: few; V gene: TRBV5-1; J gene: TRBJ2-5; D gene: NA; CDR3 protein: CASSLAIGGQETQYF; CDR3 DNA: TGCGCCAGCAGCTTGGCAATTGGGGGGCAAGAGACCCAGTACTTC
clone size: few; V gene: TRBV27; J gene: TRBJ2-3; D gene: NA; CDR3 protein: CASIPGPRVNKDTQYF; CDR3 DNA: TGTGCCAGCATCCCGGGACCCCGGGTCAACAAAGATACGCAGTATTTT
clone size: NA; V gene: TRBV3-1; J gene: TRBJ1-2; D gene: NA; CDR3 protein: CASSKALRGDGYTF; CDR3 DNA: TGTGCCAGCAGCAAAGCCTTGAGGGGAGATGGCTACACCTTC
clone size: NA; V gene: TRBV4-2; J gene: TRBJ2-1; D gene: NA; CDR3 protein: CASSQVRPDDEQFF; CDR3 DNA: TGTGCCAGCAGCCAAGTTAGGCCCGACGATGAGCAGTTCTTC
clone size: many; V gene: TRBV11-3; J gene: TRBJ2-3; D gene: NA; CDR3 protein: CASSFPGADTQYF; CDR3 DNA: TGTGCCAGCAGCTTTCCGGGGGCAGATACGCAGTATTTT
clone size: NA; V gene: TRBV18; J gene: TRBJ2-3; D gene: NA; CDR3 protein: CASSPSISTDTQYF; CDR3 DNA: TGTGCCAGCTCACCCTCAATTTCCACAGATACGCAGTATTTT
clone size: many; V gene: TRBV29-1; J gene: TRBJ1-1; D gene: NA; CDR3 protein: CSGRVNTEAFF; CDR3 DNA: TGCAGCGGTCGCGTGAACACTGAAGCTTTCTTT
clone size: many; V gene: TRBV12-3/TRBV12-4; J gene: TRBJ1-2; D gene: NA; CDR3 protein: CASKSVSGGVDGYTF; CDR3 DNA: TGTGCCAGCAAGTCTGTCTCCGGAGGGGTCGATGGCTACACCTTC
clone size: many; V gene: TRBV5-1; J gene: TRBJ2-3; D gene: NA; CDR3 protein: CASSVGPSDTQYF; CDR3 DNA: TGCGCCAGCAGCGTGGGACCATCAGATACGCAGTATTTT
clone size: few; V gene: TRBV5-4; J gene: TRBJ2-3; D gene: NA; CDR3 protein: CASSSNRGPGDTQYF; CDR3 DNA: TGTGCCAGCAGCAGCAACCGGGGCCCCGGAGATACGCAGTATTTT
clone size: NA; V gene: TRBV6-5; J gene: TRBJ2-7; D gene: NA; CDR3 protein: CASSPLRAVNEQYF; CDR3 DNA: TGTGCCAGCAGTCCCTTGCGGGCAGTTAACGAGCAGTACTTC
clone size: many; V gene: TRBV21-1; J gene: TRBJ1-2; D gene: NA; CDR3 protein: CASSHQPGGFYGYTF; CDR3 DNA: TGTGCCAGCAGTCACCAGCCGGGCGGTTTCTATGGCTACACCTTC
clone size: many; V gene: TRBV9; J gene: TRBJ2-3; D gene: NA; CDR3 protein: CASSVKGVDTDTQYF; CDR3 DNA: TGTGCCAGCAGCGTGAAGGGGGTCGACACAGATACGCAGTATTTT
clone size: few; V gene: TRBV6-5; J gene: TRBJ2-7; D gene: TRBD1; CDR3 protein: CASRHTTGGRYEQYF; CDR3 DNA: TGTGCCAGCAGGCACACCACAGGGGGCAGGTACGAGCAGTACTTC
clone size: many; V gene: TRBV6-2/TRBV6-3; J gene: TRBJ2-3; D gene: NA; CDR3 protein: CASSSRGDNTDTQYF; CDR3 DNA: TGTGCCAGCAGTTCCCGGGGTGATAACACAGATACGCAGTATTTT